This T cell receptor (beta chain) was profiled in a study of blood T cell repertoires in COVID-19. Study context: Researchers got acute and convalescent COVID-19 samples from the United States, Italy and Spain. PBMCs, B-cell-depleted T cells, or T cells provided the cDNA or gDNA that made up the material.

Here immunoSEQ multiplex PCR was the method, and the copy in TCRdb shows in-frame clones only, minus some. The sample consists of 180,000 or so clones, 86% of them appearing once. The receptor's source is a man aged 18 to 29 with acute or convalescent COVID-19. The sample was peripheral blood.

CDR3 protein: CASSVEEQGAPKNEQFF. The CDR3 coding sequence is TGTGCCAGCAGCGTAGAAGAACAGGGGGCGCCGAAGAATGAGCAGTTCTTC. V usage is TRBV9 and J usage is TRBJ2-1, with TRBD1 matching over 9 bases. The CDR3 has 17 residues. Per the germline V gene, CDR1 is SGDLS and CDR2 is YYNGEE. V shed 0 bases, J shed 7 bases, and the junction held 11 bases outside the gene matches.